This T cell receptor beta chain is drawn from a study of control samples from healthy donors and cancer patients. The repertoire was sequenced with immunoSEQ multiplex PCR; TCRdb's copy has only in-frame clones and lacks some. Of about 120,000 clones in the sample, around 88% were seen once. The specimen sequenced was blood. The receptor comes from a man aged 35 to 55 in good health.

The CDR3 DNA sequence: TGTGCCTGGAGTGGGAGGAGTCGGGCTGAAAAACTGTTTTTT. This sequence encodes CAWSGRSRAEKLFF. The chain carries TRBV30 and TRBJ1-4; D is ambiguous. V dropped 1 base and J dropped 7 bases, with 13 bases sitting between them. Looked up from germline, CDR1 is GTSNPN and CDR2 is SVGIG (reference sequence). This CDR3 region has 14 residues.